The subject of this entry is one T cell receptor (beta chain). Its antigen is unknown. Sequencing used immunoSEQ multiplex PCR; TCRdb keeps in-frame clones, though not all of them. The sample consists of under 30,000 clones, 92% of them appearing once. The CDR3 sequence is 12 residues long. Germline CDR1 reads LGHNA; CDR2 reads YSLEER. V dropped 0 bases and J dropped 11 bases, with 7 bases sitting between them. The data were taken from a study of T cell responses to AZD1222 COVID-19 vaccine. Whole-study findings and limits: Receipt of two AZD1222 doses was followed by a rise in Spike-specific TCR breadth and depth. Spike was spanned by vaccine-associated CD4 TCRs, with dominance at 160-218 and 743-854. Just 5 to 7 AZD1222 recipients were seropositive at baseline. Donors, mostly white British, included more females; clonal diversity was possibly underestimated.

This sample comprised peripheral blood, obtained 28 days after the second AZD1222 dose. The chain is built from TRBV4-3 and TRBJ2-2; the D is unclear. The receptor's source is an adult who received the AZD1222 COVID-19 vaccine. This chain's CDR3 is CASSQDQRELFF. DNA of the CDR3: TGCGCCAGCAGCCAAGATCAGAGAGAGCTGTTTTTT.